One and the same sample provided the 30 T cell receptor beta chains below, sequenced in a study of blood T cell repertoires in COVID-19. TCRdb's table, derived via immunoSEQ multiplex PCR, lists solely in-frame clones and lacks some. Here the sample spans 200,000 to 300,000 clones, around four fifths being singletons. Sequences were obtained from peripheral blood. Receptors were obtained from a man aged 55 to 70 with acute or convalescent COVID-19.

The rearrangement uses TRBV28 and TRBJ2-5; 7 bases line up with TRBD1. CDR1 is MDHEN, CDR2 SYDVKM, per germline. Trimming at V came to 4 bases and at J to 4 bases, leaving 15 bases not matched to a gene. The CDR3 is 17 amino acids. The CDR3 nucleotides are TGTGCCAGCAGTTCTGACAGGGAAGAAATCCAAGGAGAGACCCAGTACTTC. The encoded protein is CASSSDREEIQGETQYF.

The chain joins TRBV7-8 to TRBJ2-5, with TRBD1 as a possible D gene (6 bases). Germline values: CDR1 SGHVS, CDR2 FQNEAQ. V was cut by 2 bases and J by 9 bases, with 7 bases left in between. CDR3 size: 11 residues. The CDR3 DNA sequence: TGTGCCAGCAGCTTACAGGGGCCCCAGTACTTC. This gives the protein CASSLQGPQYF.

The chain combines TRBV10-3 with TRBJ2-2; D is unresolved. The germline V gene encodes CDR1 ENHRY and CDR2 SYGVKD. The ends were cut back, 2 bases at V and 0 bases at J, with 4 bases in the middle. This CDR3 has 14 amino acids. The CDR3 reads CAISETSNTGELFF. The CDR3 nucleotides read TGTGCCATCAGTGAGACTTCGAACACCGGGGAGCTGTTTTTT.

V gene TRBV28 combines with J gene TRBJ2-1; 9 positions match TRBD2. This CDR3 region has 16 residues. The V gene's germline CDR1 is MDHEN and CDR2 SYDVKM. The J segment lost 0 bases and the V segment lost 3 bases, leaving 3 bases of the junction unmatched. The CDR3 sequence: CASSFAREGSYNEQFF. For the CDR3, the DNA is TGTGCCAGCAGTTTCGCGCGGGAGGGCTCCTACAATGAGCAGTTCTTC. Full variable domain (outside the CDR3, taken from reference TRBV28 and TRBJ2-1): DVKVTQSSRYLVKRTGEKVFLECVQDMDHENMFWYRQDPGLGLRLIYFSYDVKMKEKGDIPEGYSVSREKKERFSLILESASTNQTSMYLCASSFAREGSYNEQFFGPGTRLTVL.

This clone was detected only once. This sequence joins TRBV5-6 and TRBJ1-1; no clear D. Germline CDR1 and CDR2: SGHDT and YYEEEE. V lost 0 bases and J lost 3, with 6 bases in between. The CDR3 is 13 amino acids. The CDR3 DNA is TGTGCCAGCAGCTTGGTCCGGGACACTGAAGCTTTCTTT. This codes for CASSLVRDTEAFF.

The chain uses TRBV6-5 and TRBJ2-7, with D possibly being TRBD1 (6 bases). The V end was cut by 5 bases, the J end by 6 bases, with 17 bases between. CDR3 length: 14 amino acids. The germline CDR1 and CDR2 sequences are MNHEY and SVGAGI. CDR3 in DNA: TGTGCCAGCAGTCTTTCACACAGGGTTGGCGAGCAGTACTTC. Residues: CASSLSHRVGEQYF.

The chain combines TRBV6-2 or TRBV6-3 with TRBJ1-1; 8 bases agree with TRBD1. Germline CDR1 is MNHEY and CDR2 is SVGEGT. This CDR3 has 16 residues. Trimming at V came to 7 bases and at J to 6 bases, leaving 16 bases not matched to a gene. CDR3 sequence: CASNPDRAPTIAEAFF. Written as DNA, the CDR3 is TGTGCCAGCAACCCGGACAGGGCTCCAACGATCGCTGAAGCTTTCTTT.

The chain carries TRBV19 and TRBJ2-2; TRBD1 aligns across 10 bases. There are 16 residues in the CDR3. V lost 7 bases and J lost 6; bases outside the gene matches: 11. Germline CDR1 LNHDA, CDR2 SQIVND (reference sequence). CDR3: CASKGRTGGLAGELFF. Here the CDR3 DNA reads TGTGCCAGTAAAGGCCGGACAGGGGGGCTGGCCGGGGAGCTGTTTTTT.

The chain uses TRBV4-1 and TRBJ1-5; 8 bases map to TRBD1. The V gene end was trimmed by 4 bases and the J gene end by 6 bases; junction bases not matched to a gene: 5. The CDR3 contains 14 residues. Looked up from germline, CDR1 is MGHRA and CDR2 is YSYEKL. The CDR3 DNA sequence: TGCGCCAGCAGCCTGACAGGGGTAGGTCAGCCCCAGCATTTT. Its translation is CASSLTGVGQPQHF.

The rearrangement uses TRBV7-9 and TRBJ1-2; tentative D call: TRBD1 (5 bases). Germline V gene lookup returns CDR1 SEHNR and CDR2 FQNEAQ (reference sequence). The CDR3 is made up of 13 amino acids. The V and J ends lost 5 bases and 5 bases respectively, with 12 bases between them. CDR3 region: CASSPAREYGYTF. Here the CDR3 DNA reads TGTGCCAGCAGCCCAGCCAGGGAATATGGCTACACCTTC.

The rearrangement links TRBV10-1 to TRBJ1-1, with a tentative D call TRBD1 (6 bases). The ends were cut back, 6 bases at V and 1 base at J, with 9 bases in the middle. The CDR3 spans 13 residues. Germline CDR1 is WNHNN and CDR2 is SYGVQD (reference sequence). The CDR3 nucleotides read TGCGCCAGCAGAGGACAGCGGAACACTGAAGCTTTCTTT. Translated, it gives CASRGQRNTEAFF.

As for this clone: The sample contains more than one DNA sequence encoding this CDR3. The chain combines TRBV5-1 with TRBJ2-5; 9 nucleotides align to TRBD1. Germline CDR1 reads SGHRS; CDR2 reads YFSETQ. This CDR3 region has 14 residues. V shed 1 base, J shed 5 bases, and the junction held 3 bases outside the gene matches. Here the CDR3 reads CASSLTGGRETQYF. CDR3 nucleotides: TGCGCCAGCAGCTTGACAGGGGGCCGCGAGACCCAGTACTTC.

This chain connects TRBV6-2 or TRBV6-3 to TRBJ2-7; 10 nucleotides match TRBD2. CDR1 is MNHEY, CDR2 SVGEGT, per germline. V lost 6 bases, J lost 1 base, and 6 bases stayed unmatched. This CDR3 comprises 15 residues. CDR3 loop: CASSRGTSESYEQYF. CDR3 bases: TGTGCCAGCAGCCGCGGGACTAGCGAGTCCTACGAGCAGTACTTC.

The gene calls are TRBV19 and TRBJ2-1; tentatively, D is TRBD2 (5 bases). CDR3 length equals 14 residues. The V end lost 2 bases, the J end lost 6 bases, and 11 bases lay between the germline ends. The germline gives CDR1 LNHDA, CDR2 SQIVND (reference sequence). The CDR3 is CASSISLASNEQFF. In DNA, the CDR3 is TGTGCCAGTAGTATAAGTCTAGCCTCCAATGAGCAGTTCTTC.

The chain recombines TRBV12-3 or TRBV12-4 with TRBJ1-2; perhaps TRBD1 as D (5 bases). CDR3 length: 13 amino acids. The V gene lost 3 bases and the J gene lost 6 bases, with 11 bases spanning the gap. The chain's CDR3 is CASSFIRGHGYTF. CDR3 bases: TGTGCCAGCAGTTTTATAAGGGGTCATGGCTACACCTTC.

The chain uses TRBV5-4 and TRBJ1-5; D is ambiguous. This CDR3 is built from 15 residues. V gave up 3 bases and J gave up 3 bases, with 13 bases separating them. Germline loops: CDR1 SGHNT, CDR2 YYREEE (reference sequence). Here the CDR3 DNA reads TGTGCCAGCAGCTGGGGAGGGAGACCCAATCAGCCCCAGCATTTT. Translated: CASSWGGRPNQPQHF.

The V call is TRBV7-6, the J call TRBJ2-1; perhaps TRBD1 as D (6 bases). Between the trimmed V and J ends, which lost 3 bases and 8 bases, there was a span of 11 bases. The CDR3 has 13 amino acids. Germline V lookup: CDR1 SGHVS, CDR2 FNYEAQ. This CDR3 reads CASSFGQTHEQFF. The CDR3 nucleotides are TGTGCCAGCAGCTTTGGACAGACCCATGAGCAGTTCTTC.

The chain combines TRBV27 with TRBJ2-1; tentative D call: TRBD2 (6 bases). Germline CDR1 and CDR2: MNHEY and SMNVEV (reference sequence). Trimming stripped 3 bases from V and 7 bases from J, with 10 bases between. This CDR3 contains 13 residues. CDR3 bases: TGTGCCAGCAGTTTTTCGGGGAGGAATGAGCAGTTCTTC. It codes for CASSFSGRNEQFF.

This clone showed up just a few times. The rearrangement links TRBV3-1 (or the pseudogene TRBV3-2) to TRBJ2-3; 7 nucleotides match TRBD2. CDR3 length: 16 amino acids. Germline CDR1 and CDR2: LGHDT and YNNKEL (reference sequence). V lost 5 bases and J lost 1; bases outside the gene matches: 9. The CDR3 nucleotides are TGTGCCAGCAGCACAAGTGCGGGAGCCCGCACAGATACGCAGTATTTT. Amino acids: CASSTSAGARTDTQYF.

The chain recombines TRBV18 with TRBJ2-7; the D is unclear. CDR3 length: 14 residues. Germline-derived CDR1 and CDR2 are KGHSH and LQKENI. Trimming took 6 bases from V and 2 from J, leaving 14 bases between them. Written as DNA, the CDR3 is TGTGCCAGCTCTCCTCCGGGTCCAGCCTACGAGCAGTACTTC. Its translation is CASSPPGPAYEQYF. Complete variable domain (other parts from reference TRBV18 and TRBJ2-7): NAGVMQNPRHLVRRRGQEARLRCSPMKGHSHVYWYRQLPEEGLKFMVYLQKENIIDESGMPKERFSAEFPKEGPSILRIQQVVRGDSAAYFCASSPPGPAYEQYFGPGTRLTVT.

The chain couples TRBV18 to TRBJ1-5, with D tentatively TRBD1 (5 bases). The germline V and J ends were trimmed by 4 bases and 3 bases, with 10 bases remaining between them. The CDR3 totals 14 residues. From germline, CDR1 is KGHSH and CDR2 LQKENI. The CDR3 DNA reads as TGTGCCAGCTCACTTCAGGGCGTCAATCAGCCCCAGCATTTT. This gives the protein CASSLQGVNQPQHF.

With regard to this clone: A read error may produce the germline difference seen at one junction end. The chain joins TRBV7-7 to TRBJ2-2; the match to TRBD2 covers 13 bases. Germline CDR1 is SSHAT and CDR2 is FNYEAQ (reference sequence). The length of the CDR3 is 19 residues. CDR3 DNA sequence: TGTGCTAGCAGCTTAAAGTCTGGGACTAGCGGGACTAACACCGGGGAGCTGTTTTTT. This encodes CASSLKSGTSGTNTGELFF.

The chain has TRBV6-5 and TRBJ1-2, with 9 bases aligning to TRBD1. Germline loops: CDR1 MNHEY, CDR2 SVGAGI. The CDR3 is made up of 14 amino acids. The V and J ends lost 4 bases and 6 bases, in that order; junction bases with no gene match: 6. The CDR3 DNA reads TGTGCCAGCAGTTTCCACAGGGGGCAGGATGGCTACACCTTC. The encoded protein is CASSFHRGQDGYTF.

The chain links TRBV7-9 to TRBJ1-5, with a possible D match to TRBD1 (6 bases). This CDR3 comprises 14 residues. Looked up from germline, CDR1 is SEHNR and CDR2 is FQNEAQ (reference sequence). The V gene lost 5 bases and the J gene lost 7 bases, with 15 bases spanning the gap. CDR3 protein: CASSPMYRDQPQHF. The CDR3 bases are TGTGCCAGCAGCCCCATGTACAGGGACCAGCCCCAGCATTTT.

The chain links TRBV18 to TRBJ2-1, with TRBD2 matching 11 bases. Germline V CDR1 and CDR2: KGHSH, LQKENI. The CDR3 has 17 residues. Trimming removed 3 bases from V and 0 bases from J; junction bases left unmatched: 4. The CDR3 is CASSPRLAGTSYNEQFF. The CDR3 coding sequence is TGTGCCAGCTCACCCCGACTAGCGGGGACCTCCTACAATGAGCAGTTCTTC.

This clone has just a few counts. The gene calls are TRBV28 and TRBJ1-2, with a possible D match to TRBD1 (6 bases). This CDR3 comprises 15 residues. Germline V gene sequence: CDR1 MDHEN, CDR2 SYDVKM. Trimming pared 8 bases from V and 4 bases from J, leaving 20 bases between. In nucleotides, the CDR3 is TGTGCCAGCGTGGACGGACAGACAACGAGCTATGGCTACACCTTC. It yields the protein CASVDGQTTSYGYTF.

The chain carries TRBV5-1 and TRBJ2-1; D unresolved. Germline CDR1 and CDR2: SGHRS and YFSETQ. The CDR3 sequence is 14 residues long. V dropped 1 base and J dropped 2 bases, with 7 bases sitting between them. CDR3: CASSLLAPYNEQFF. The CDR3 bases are TGCGCCAGCAGCTTGCTGGCACCCTACAATGAGCAGTTCTTC.

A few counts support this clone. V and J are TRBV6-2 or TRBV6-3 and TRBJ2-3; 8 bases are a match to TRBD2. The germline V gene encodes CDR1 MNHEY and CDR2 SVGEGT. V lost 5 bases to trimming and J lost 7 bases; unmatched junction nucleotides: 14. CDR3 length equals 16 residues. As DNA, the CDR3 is TGTGCCAGCAGTATCGGGAGGGCTTCGGGAATGAATACGCAGTATTTT. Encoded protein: CASSIGRASGMNTQYF.

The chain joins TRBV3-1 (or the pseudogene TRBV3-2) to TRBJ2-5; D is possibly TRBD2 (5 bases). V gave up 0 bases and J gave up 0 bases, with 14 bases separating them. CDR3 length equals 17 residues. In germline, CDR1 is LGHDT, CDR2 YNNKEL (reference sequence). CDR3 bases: TGTGCCAGCAGCCAAGAGGAACTAGTCCTGTACCAAGAGACCCAGTACTTC. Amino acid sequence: CASSQEELVLYQETQYF.

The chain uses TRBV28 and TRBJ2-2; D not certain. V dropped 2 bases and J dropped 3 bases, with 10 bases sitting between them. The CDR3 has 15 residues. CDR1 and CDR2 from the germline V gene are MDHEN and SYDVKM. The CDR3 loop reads CASSLGLPYTGELFF. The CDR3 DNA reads TGTGCCAGCAGTTTAGGGCTACCGTACACCGGGGAGCTGTTTTTT. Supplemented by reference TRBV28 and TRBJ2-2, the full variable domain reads DVKVTQSSRYLVKRTGEKVFLECVQDMDHENMFWYRQDPGLGLRLIYFSYDVKMKEKGDIPEGYSVSREKKERFSLILESASTNQTSMYLCASSLGLPYTGELFFGEGSRLTVL.